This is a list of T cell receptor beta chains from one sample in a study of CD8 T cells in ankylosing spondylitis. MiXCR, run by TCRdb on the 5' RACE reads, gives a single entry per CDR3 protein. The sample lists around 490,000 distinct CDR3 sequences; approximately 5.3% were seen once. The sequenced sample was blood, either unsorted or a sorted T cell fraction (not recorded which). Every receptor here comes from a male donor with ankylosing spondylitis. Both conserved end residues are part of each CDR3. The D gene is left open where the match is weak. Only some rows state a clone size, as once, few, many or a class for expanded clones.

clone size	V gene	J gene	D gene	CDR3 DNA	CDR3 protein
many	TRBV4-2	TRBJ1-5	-	TGTGCCAGCAGCGGCAGACATTTGTCCCAGCCCCAGCATTTT	CASSGRHLSQPQHF
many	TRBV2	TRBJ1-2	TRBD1	TGTGCCAGCAGGAACAGGGGTTGGGCTCCTAACTATGGCTACACCTTC	CASRNRGWAPNYGYTF
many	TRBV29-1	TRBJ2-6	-	TGCAGCGCTACTTCTGGGGCCAACGTCCTGACTTTC	CSATSGANVLTF
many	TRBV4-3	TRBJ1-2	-	TGCGCCAGCAGCGTAAGAAAAGGGACGGGTGGCTACACCTTC	CASSVRKGTGGYTF
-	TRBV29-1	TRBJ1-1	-	TGCAGCGTTCTGGGGCAGGGTGGGGACACTGAAGCTTTCTTT	CSVLGQGGDTEAFF
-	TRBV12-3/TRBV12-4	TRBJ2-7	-	TGTGCCAGCAGTTTATGGGGGGGGCAGGGGGTCTACGAGCAGTACTTC	CASSLWGGQGVYEQYF
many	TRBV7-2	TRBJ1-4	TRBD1	TGTGCCAGCAGCAAAGGACAGGGGAACGAAAAACTGTTTTTT	CASSKGQGNEKLFF
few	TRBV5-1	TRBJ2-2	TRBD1	TGCGCCAGCAGCGTCCCGGGACAGGGGCCCACCGGGGAGCTGTTTTTT	CASSVPGQGPTGELFF
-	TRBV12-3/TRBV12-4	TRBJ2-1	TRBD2	TGTGCCAGCAGCTTACTAGGACTAGCCTTCTTC	CASSLLGLAFF
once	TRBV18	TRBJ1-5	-	TGTGCCAGCTCACCCGGGGGGGTTCAGCCCCAGCATTTT	CASSPGGVQPQHF
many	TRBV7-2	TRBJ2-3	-	TGTGCCAGCAGCACTAACAGATACACAGATACGCAGTATTTT	CASSTNRYTDTQYF
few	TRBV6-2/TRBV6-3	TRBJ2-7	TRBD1	TGTGCCAGCAGCCTACTTGACAGGGAAGGTGAGCAGTACTTC	CASSLLDREGEQYF
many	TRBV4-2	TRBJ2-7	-	TGTGCCAGCAGCCAGGGCGCAATCTCCTACGAGCAGTACTTC	CASSQGAISYEQYF
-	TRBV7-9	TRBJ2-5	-	TGTGCCAGCAGCTTAGGTGTCCCAGGCCAAGAGACCCAGTACTTC	CASSLGVPGQETQYF
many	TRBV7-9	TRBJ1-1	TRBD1	TGTGCCAGCAGCATTGACAGGGGGAGGACTGAAGCTTTCTTT	CASSIDRGRTEAFF
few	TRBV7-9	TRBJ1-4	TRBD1	TGTGCCAGCAGCCCAGGACAGGGAGACACTAATGAAAAACTGTTTTTT	CASSPGQGDTNEKLFF
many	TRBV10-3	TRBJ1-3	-	TGTGCCATCAGGCCCCAGGGAACTGGAAACACCATATATTTT	CAIRPQGTGNTIYF
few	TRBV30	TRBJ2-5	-	TGTGCCTGGAGTCGACCCCAGGGGTGGAGGGAGACCCAGTACTTC	CAWSRPQGWRETQYF
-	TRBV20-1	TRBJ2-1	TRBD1	TGCAGTGCTGGCCCCTGGGACAGGGGTTACAATGAGCAGTTCTTC	CSAGPWDRGYNEQFF
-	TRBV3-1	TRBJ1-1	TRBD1	TGTGCCAGCAGCCAACCGGACAGGATTGGGGCTTTCTTT	CASSQPDRIGAFF
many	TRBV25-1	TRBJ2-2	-	TGTGCCAGCAGTGAATCCTGGGGGAGCGGGGAGCTGTTTTTT	CASSESWGSGELFF
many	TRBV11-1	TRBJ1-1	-	TGTGCCAGCAGCTTAAGTTCAGGGATGGAAACTGAAGCTTTCTTT	CASSLSSGMETEAFF
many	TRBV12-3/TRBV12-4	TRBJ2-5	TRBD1	TGTGCCAGCAGCCTCCGACAGGGAAAGGAGACCCAGTACTTC	CASSLRQGKETQYF
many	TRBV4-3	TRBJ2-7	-	TGCGCCAGCAGCCAAGAGCGAAGCTACGAGCAGTACTTC	CASSQERSYEQYF
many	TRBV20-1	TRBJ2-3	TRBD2	TGCAGTGCCCCCTCGCGGGAGAAATCAGATACGCAGTATTTT	CSAPSREKSDTQYF
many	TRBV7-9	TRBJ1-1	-	TGTGCCAGCAGCTTAAAAAACACTGAAGCTTTCTTT	CASSLKNTEAFF
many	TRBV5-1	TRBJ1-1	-	TGCGCCAGCAGCTTGTTCGGGGGGCAGGACACTGAAGCTTTCTTT	CASSLFGGQDTEAFF
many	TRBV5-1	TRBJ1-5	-	TGCGCCAGCAGAGAGACGGGGAATAGCAATCAGCCCCAGCATTTT	CASRETGNSNQPQHF
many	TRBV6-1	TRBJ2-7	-	TGTGCCAGCAGTAGACTAGGGGCCGGCTACGAGCAGTACTTC	CASSRLGAGYEQYF
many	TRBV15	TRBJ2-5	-	TGTGCCACCAGCAGAGGGGGAGAGACCCAGTACTTC	CATSRGGETQYF
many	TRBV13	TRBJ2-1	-	TGTGCCAGCAGCTGGGGTGTCGATGAGCAGTTCTTC	CASSWGVDEQFF
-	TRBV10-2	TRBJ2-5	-	TGCGCCAGCAGTCTCCTCGTGGGTCAAGAGACCCAGTACTTC	CASSLLVGQETQYF
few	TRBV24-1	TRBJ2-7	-	TGTGCCACCAGTGATGCAGGGGGGACACCGAGAGAGCAGTACTTC	CATSDAGGTPREQYF
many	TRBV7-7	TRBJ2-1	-	TGTGCTAGCAGCTTATCCTGGGCCAATGAGCAGTTCTTC	CASSLSWANEQFF
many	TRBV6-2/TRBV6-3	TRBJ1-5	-	TGTGCCAGCAGTTACATATGGACAGCGGACCGTGAGCAGCCCCAGCATTTT	CASSYIWTADREQPQHF
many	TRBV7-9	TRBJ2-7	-	TGTGCCAGCAGCTACAGGGAAATGTTTCCCTACGAGCAGTACTTC	CASSYREMFPYEQYF
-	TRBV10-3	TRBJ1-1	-	TGTGCCATCAGGCCCGTTAGGGCAATGAACACTGAAGCTTTCTTT	CAIRPVRAMNTEAFF
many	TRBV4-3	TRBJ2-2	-	TGCGCCAGCAGCCTCCTCGTGTCGAACACCGGGGAGCTGTTTTTT	CASSLLVSNTGELFF
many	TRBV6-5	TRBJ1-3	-	TGTGCCAGCAGTCGAGGGGGCACCATATATTTT	CASSRGGTIYF
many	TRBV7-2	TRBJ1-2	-	TGTGCCAGCAGCCCAGACATCCCGAACTATGGCTACACCTTC	CASSPDIPNYGYTF